Shown below are 26 T cell receptor beta chains from a single sample sequenced in a study of human T cells and chemical hapten exposure. Time point of the sample: patch test 3, about 24 weeks after DPC sensitization. Documented treatment: therapeutic diphenylcyclopropenone sensitization with weekly scalp DPC. Each CDR3 protein gets one entry after TCRdb re-called the RACE reads with MiXCR. In the table there are tens of thousands of distinct CDR3 sequences, over 8.5% of which are singletons. The source material was whole blood, sampled in connection with sensitization to the hapten diphenylcyclopropenone (DPC). These receptors were obtained from a woman aged 45-60 years with alopecia areata. Some clones in this sample may be carry-over from other donors' samples.

This clonotype was counted only a few times. J is TRBJ2-7 and V is TRBV11-2; D is tentatively TRBD1 or TRBD2 (5 bases each). CDR1 and CDR2 from the germline V gene are SGHAT and FQNNGV. The V gene lost 5 bases and the J gene lost 5 bases, with 10 bases spanning the gap. The length of the CDR3 is 12 residues. The CDR3 region is CASSGARDEQYF. For the CDR3, the DNA is TGTGCCAGCAGCGGGGCGAGGGACGAGCAGTACTTC.

The sample holds many counts of this clonotype. The rearrangement links TRBV19 to TRBJ2-1; 11 bases fit TRBD2. The CDR3 spans 15 residues. In germline, CDR1 is LNHDA, CDR2 SQIVND (reference sequence). J was trimmed by 6 bases and V by 7 bases; bases with no gene match: 8. As DNA, the CDR3 is TGTGCCAGTACCCCGGGACTAGCGGTTGGCAATGAGCAGTTCTTC. It is translated as CASTPGLAVGNEQFF.

This clonotype was counted a few times. The V and J genes are TRBV5-1 and TRBJ1-1; D might be TRBD1 (6 bases). The V and J ends lost 2 bases and 11 bases respectively, with 16 bases between them. The CDR3 is made up of 13 amino acids. CDR1 SGHRS and CDR2 YFSETQ come from the germline V gene. The CDR3 DNA reads as TGCGCCAGCAGCTTAATAGGGGGTGGCGCGGCTTTCTTT. Its translation: CASSLIGGGAAFF.

This clonotype was seen ten or more times. The chain joins TRBV3-1 to TRBJ2-1; maybe TRBD2 (5 bases). This CDR3 has 12 amino acids. CDR1 LGHDT and CDR2 YNNKEL come from the germline V gene (reference sequence). The germline V and J ends were trimmed by 6 bases and 8 bases, with 11 bases remaining between them. The CDR3 here is CASSPRADEQFF. Here the CDR3 DNA reads TGTGCCAGCAGTCCACGAGCGGATGAGCAGTTCTTC.

This clonotype occurred many times. This chain connects TRBV28 to TRBJ2-2, with D perhaps TRBD1 (5 bases). The CDR3 is 14 amino acids. Trimming cost V 6 bases and J 1 base, with 9 bases left between them. The germline V gene has CDR1 MDHEN and CDR2 SYDVKM. The DNA for the CDR3 is TGTGCCAGCAGCATTGGACAGAACACCGGGGAGCTGTTTTTT. Translated: CASSIGQNTGELFF.

This clonotype has a count of ten or more. The V call is TRBV6-5, the J call TRBJ2-2; 7 bases line up with TRBD1. V trimming: 8 bases; J trimming: 6 bases; junction bases outside the gene matches: 12. Germline loops: CDR1 MNHEY, CDR2 SVGAGI. This CDR3 region has 15 residues. The DNA of the CDR3 is TGTGCCAGCGGGTTCCAAGGGGGCACGGCCGGGGAGCTGTTTTTT. Translation gives CASGFQGGTAGELFF.

This clonotype was seen a few times. The CDR3 DNA reads TGTGCCAGCTCACCACCGGGGGCCTCTGGAAACACCATATATTTT. As protein: CASSPPGASGNTIYF. The chain links TRBV18 to TRBJ1-3, with D possibly TRBD1 on 6 matching bases. The CDR3 is made up of 15 amino acids. The germline CDR1 and CDR2 sequences are KGHSH and LQKENI. Trimming took 0 bases from V and 0 from J, leaving 6 bases between them.

This clonotype was seen at least ten times. Here the CDR3 DNA reads TGTGCCAGCAGCGGACTAGCGGGAGGTTGGTACAATGAGCAGTTCTTC. Translated, it gives CASSGLAGGWYNEQFF. The rearrangement uses TRBV28 and TRBJ2-1, with 14 bases fitting TRBD2. CDR3 size: 16 residues. Germline trimming cut 6 bases from V and 4 bases from J; bases unmatched to any gene: 5. Per the germline V gene, CDR1 is MDHEN and CDR2 is SYDVKM.

This clonotype was seen ten or more times. The chain combines TRBV7-9 with TRBJ2-1; 8 positions match TRBD2. Germline V gene sequence: CDR1 SEHNR, CDR2 FQNEAQ (reference sequence). This CDR3 is 15 amino acids long. Trimming at V came to 2 bases and at J to 4 bases, leaving 4 bases not matched to a gene. The CDR3 DNA reads TGTGCCAGCAGCTTAACGTCTAGCGGGTACAATGAGCAGTTCTTC. This translates into CASSLTSSGYNEQFF.

At least ten counts were recorded for this clonotype. This chain connects TRBV12-3 or TRBV12-4 to TRBJ1-6, with D unresolved. The V end lost 1 base, the J end lost 3 bases, and 4 bases lay between the germline ends. This CDR3 spans 14 amino acids. CDR3 region: CASSLGIYNSPLHF. The DNA for the CDR3 is TGTGCCAGCAGTTTAGGGATCTATAATTCACCCCTCCACTTT.

This clonotype was counted ten times or more. The rearrangement links TRBV2 to TRBJ2-7, with D tentatively TRBD2 (6 bases). This CDR3 spans 14 amino acids. Germline-derived CDR1 and CDR2 are SNHLY and FYNNEI. The V end lost 2 bases, the J end lost 6 bases, and 14 bases lay between the germline ends. Here the CDR3 DNA reads TGTGCCAGCAGTGAACGGGGGACCGCGGGCGAGCAGTACTTC. Its protein is CASSERGTAGEQYF.

The rearrangement links TRBV28 to TRBJ1-5; D may be TRBD1 (5 bases). The CDR3 extends over 16 amino acids. Germline V lookup: CDR1 MDHEN, CDR2 SYDVKM. V lost 8 bases, J lost 3 bases, and 20 bases lay in between. CDR3 loop: CASRPLGRADNQPQHF. The CDR3 region has the DNA TGTGCCAGCCGACCTCTCGGCAGGGCGGACAATCAGCCCCAGCATTTT.

This clonotype was counted at least ten times. This chain joins TRBV19 and TRBJ2-3; the match to TRBD1 covers 8 bases. This CDR3 is 16 amino acids long. CDR1 and CDR2 from the germline V gene are LNHDA and SQIVND (reference sequence). V lost 5 bases, J lost 2 bases, and 9 bases stayed unmatched. The CDR3 region has the DNA TGTGCCAGTAGTGCCCAGACAGGGGCTATCACAGATACGCAGTATTTT. Translation gives CASSAQTGAITDTQYF.

This clonotype was counted ten times or more. This chain's CDR3 is CASSAAGGRRGYF. As DNA, the CDR3 is TGCGCCAGCAGCGCAGCAGGGGGACGAAGGGGGTATTTT. This chain links TRBV5-1 with TRBJ2-3, with 7 bases that match TRBD1. V was pared by 4 bases and J by 14 bases, with 13 bases of the junction left unmatched. The CDR3 extends over 13 amino acids. Germline V gene sequence: CDR1 SGHRS, CDR2 YFSETQ.

This clonotype was counted between two and nine times. The chain carries TRBV6-5 and TRBJ2-7; D not resolved. This CDR3 comprises 13 residues. The germline CDR1 and CDR2 sequences are MNHEY and SVGAGI. V was clipped by 6 bases and J by 2 bases, with 11 bases between them. The CDR3 loop reads CASSFGQAYEQYF. In nucleotides, the CDR3 is TGTGCCAGCAGCTTCGGGCAGGCCTACGAGCAGTACTTC.

The sample holds a few counts of this clonotype. V is TRBV5-1 and J is TRBJ1-1, with D unresolved. V lost 0 bases and J 9 bases, leaving 12 bases between the germline ends. This CDR3 spans 13 amino acids. The germline gives CDR1 SGHRS, CDR2 YFSETQ. The CDR3: CASSLARKAKAFF. CDR3 bases: TGCGCCAGCAGCTTGGCCCGCAAGGCTAAAGCTTTCTTT.

V usage is TRBV19 and J usage is TRBJ2-1, with 7 bases lining up with TRBD2. The CDR3 totals 16 residues. CDR1 LNHDA and CDR2 SQIVND come from the germline V gene (reference sequence). The trim removed 6 bases at V and 3 bases at J, leaving 11 bases unmatched. In nucleotides, the CDR3 is TGTGCCAGTAGCTCGTGGGTAGCGGGCTACTACAATGAGCAGTTCTTC. Translation: CASSSWVAGYYNEQFF.

This clonotype has ten or more counts. This rearrangement joins TRBV7-8 to TRBJ1-2; D call uncertain. V was clipped by 8 bases and J by 1 base, with 14 bases between them. The CDR3 contains 14 residues. Germline CDR1 and CDR2: SGHVS and FQNEAQ. DNA of the CDR3: TGTGCCAGCGGGATAGGGCCCCTTAACTATGGCTACACCTTC. Its protein is CASGIGPLNYGYTF. The whole variable domain, filled in from reference TRBV7-8 and TRBJ1-2, reads GAGVSQSPRYKVAKRGQDVALRCDPISGHVSLFWYQQALGQGPEFLTYFQNEAQLDKSGLPSDRFFAERPEGSVSTLKIQRTQQEDSAVYLCASGIGPLNYGYTFGSGTRLTVV.

This clonotype was seen repeatedly, ten times or more. The rearrangement uses TRBV29-1 and TRBJ2-7, with unresolved D. The CDR3 runs to 14 residues. V gave up 1 base and J gave up 0 bases, with 10 bases separating them. CDR1 SQVTM and CDR2 ANQGSEA come from the germline V gene. CDR3 residues: CSVEVGRSSYEQYF. CDR3 DNA: TGCAGCGTTGAAGTGGGCAGGAGCTCCTACGAGCAGTACTTC.

The sample holds a few counts of this clonotype. The J gene is TRBJ1-2, the V gene TRBV6-2 or TRBV6-3, with a weak D call TRBD1 (6 bases). V was shortened by 6 bases and J by 6 bases, with 17 bases between the two germline ends. There are 14 residues in the CDR3. Germline values: CDR1 MNHEY, CDR2 SVGEGT. DNA of the CDR3: TGTGCCAGCAGCCTACAGGGTGAGATAGATGGCTACACCTTC. Amino acids: CASSLQGEIDGYTF.

The chain joins TRBV5-1 to TRBJ2-1; 13 nucleotides agree with TRBD2. V was pared by 3 bases and J by 1 base, with 1 base of the junction left unmatched. CDR1 is SGHRS and CDR2 is YFSETQ in the germline V gene. The CDR3 covers 16 residues. The CDR3 loop is CASSWTSGGSYNEQFF. The CDR3 nucleotides are TGCGCCAGCAGCTGGACTAGCGGGGGTTCCTACAATGAGCAGTTCTTC. The full variable domain, its missing parts supplied by reference TRBV5-1 and TRBJ2-1, is KAGVTQTPRYLIKTRGQQVTLSCSPISGHRSVSWYQQTPGQGLQFLFEYFSETQRNKGNFPGRFSGRQFSNSRSEMNVSTLELGDSALYLCASSWTSGGSYNEQFFGPGTRLTVL.

The chain links TRBV28 to TRBJ2-3, with D hard to call. CDR3 length: 12 residues. Germline loops: CDR1 MDHEN, CDR2 SYDVKM. Trimming cost V 5 bases and J 8 bases, with 11 bases left between them. CDR3 region: CASSLSRVTQYF. The CDR3 coding sequence is TGTGCCAGCAGTCTCTCTAGGGTTACGCAGTATTTT. Drawing the rest from reference TRBV28 and TRBJ2-3, the complete variable domain is DVKVTQSSRYLVKRTGEKVFLECVQDMDHENMFWYRQDPGLGLRLIYFSYDVKMKEKGDIPEGYSVSREKKERFSLILESASTNQTSMYLCASSLSRVTQYFGPGTRLTVL.

This clonotype was found many times. The chain uses TRBV28 and TRBJ1-3, with a tentative D call TRBD1 (6 bases). V was shortened by 5 bases and J by 0 bases, with 17 bases between the two germline ends. The CDR3 spans 17 residues. Germline lookup yields CDR1 MDHEN and CDR2 SYDVKM. CDR3 sequence (DNA): TGTGCCAGCAGTATCGACCGGGACACCGCCTCTGGAAACACCATATATTTT. Its translation: CASSIDRDTASGNTIYF.

This clonotype appeared many times. J is TRBJ1-5 and V is TRBV6-6; D is undetermined. Germline CDR1 and CDR2: MNHNY and SVGAGI (reference sequence). This CDR3 region has 12 residues. Trimming left V 6 bases short and J 5 bases short, with 8 bases between. This CDR3 reads CASSPTDQPQHF. As DNA, the CDR3 is TGTGCCAGCAGCCCAACCGATCAGCCCCAGCATTTT.

This clonotype has at least ten counts. The genes are TRBV6-5 and TRBJ1-2, with a weak D call TRBD1 (5 bases). The CDR3 has 17 residues. The germline CDR1 and CDR2 sequences are MNHEY and SVGAGI. Trimming cost V 0 bases and J 4 bases, with 18 bases left between them. CDR3 sequence: CASSYSTLSQGTYGYTF. CDR3 DNA: TGTGCCAGCAGTTACTCGACCTTATCCCAGGGAACCTATGGCTACACCTTC.

This clonotype was observed many times. The chain joins TRBV2 to TRBJ1-4, with TRBD1 matching over 7 bases. V was clipped by 4 bases and J by 4 bases; unmatched bases: 12. The CDR3 is 17 residues long. Germline CDR1 and CDR2: SNHLY and FYNNEI. This chain's CDR3 is CASSGQGDIRYNEKLFF. The CDR3 DNA reads as TGTGCCAGCAGTGGGCAGGGGGATATTCGATATAATGAAAAACTGTTTTTT.